These T cell receptor beta chains were read from a single sample in a study of cytomegalovirus exposure and HLA in healthy donors. Some clones are missing from TCRdb's copy, which holds only in-frame ones; the method was immunoSEQ multiplex PCR. The profile shows about 110,000 clones, less than 85% of them singletons. Sequencing was done on a sample of PBMCs. The source is a man in his 60s in good health and CMV-seronegative. The CDR3 runs from the conserved cysteine through the conserved F or W. Each record gives: D gene, J gene, clone size, V gene, CDR3 DNA, CDR3 protein. A D gene is named only where the DNA matches it firmly. Not all rows give a size; the values are once, few, many and, for expanded clones, a class.

TRBD1 TRBJ1-6 . TRBV5-1 TGCGCCAGCAGCCTAGGACAGGGGGGCAACCCGCTCCACTTT CASSLGQGGNPLHF
TRBD1 TRBJ2-2 once TRBV29-1 TGCAGCGGGAAAGGGACAGGGATCCGGGAGCTGTTTTTT CSGKGTGIRELFF
. TRBJ1-2 . TRBV6-5 TGTGCCAGCAGTTACACCTATCCGTTTAACTATGGCTACACCTTC CASSYTYPFNYGYTF
. TRBJ2-5 . TRBV7-8 TGTGCCAGCAGCCCCCGACTAGAGAAAGAGACCCAGTACTTC CASSPRLEKETQYF
. TRBJ1-5 . TRBV4-2 TGTGCCAGCAGCCAAGATTTCGACGGGGGTAGGGTCAATCAGCCCCAGCATTTT CASSQDFDGGRVNQPQHF
TRBD1 TRBJ2-7 . TRBV7-9 TGTGCCAGCAGCTTGGGGACAGCAACCTACGAGCAGTACTTC CASSLGTATYEQYF
. TRBJ2-3 once TRBV6-1 TGTGCCAGCAGTGAGGAGGGGGCGGTCTCAGATACGCAGTATTTT CASSEEGAVSDTQYF
. TRBJ1-1 . TRBV9 TGTGCCAGCAGCGTAGGGGCGAACACTGAAGCTTTCTTT CASSVGANTEAFF
TRBD1 TRBJ1-4 . TRBV6-5 TGTGCCAGCAGTTATGACAGGGGGAGCGAAAAACTGTTTTTT CASSYDRGSEKLFF
. TRBJ2-5 . TRBV6-1 TGTGCCAGCACCCCTAGCGTTCAGTCCCAGTACTTC CASTPSVQSQYF
. TRBJ2-2 . TRBV9 TGTGCCAGCAGCGTAGCTTCCCCAAATAGTGCCGGGGAGCTGTTTTTT CASSVASPNSAGELFF
TRBD2 TRBJ2-1 . TRBV6-5 TGTGCCAGCAGTTACGTAGCGGGGGGATACAATGAGCAGTTCTTC CASSYVAGGYNEQFF
. TRBJ1-6 . TRBV5-6 TGTGCCAGCAGCCTACAGGGCAAGTATGGTATAGGGTATAATTCACCCCTCCACTTT CASSLQGKYGIGYNSPLHF
. TRBJ1-5 . TRBV4-3 TGCGCCAGCAGCCAAGGGGCAGACGTTAATCAGCCCCAGCATTTT CASSQGADVNQPQHF
. TRBJ1-3 . TRBV7-9 TGTGCCAGCAGCGAGGACAGACAAGCCTCTGGAAACACCATATATTTT CASSEDRQASGNTIYF
. TRBJ1-1 . TRBV5-4 TGTGCCAGCAGCCCCGCAGGGAACACTGAAGCTTTCTTT CASSPAGNTEAFF
. TRBJ2-1 . TRBV6-5 TGTGCCAGCAGTTTCAGTGGGAGGTCCTACAATGAGCAGTTCTTC CASSFSGRSYNEQFF
TRBD1 TRBJ2-7 . TRBV18 TGTGCCAGCCGCACAGGGGGCACGTCCTACGAGCAGTACTTC CASRTGGTSYEQYF
. TRBJ2-2 . TRBV6-5 TGTGCCAGCCGACAGGGAGGAGGCACCGGGGAGCTGTTTTTT CASRQGGGTGELFF
. TRBJ1-2 . TRBV28 TGTGCCAGTCATCAGGGAGGAGTCTATGGCTACACCTTC CASHQGGVYGYTF
TRBD2 TRBJ2-5 . TRBV5-1 TGCGCCAGCAGCGAACTAGCGGGGGACCAAGAGACCCAGTACTTC CASSELAGDQETQYF
. TRBJ1-3 few TRBV30 TGTGCCTGGAGTCGCTCCTCGGGGAGCGGAAACACCATATATTTT CAWSRSSGSGNTIYF
TRBD1 TRBJ1-2 . TRBV4-3 TGCGCCAGCAGCCTCTGGACAGGGCAGGACTACTATGGCTACACCTTC CASSLWTGQDYYGYTF
. TRBJ1-2 . TRBV6-1 TGTGCCAGCAGTGAGTTCCAGGCCCTTAACTATGGCTACACCTTC CASSEFQALNYGYTF
TRBD1 TRBJ1-3 . TRBV5-1 TGCGCCAGCAGTGACGGACAGGGGGCTGGAAACACCATATATTTT CASSDGQGAGNTIYF
. TRBJ2-2 . TRBV18 TGTGCCAGCTCACCACCGCAGACCGGGTACACCGGGGAGCTGTTTTTT CASSPPQTGYTGELFF
. TRBJ1-3 once TRBV4-1 TGCGCCAGCAGCCAAACATCTGCTGGAAACACCATATATTTT CASSQTSAGNTIYF
TRBD2 TRBJ2-3 few TRBV5-1 TGCGCCAGCAGCCTTGGGACTAGCGGGGGCCGCACAGATACGCAGTATTTT CASSLGTSGGRTDTQYF
TRBD1 TRBJ2-5 . TRBV2 TGTGCCAGCAGGCCCGAGGGGGCGCGAGGGGAGACCCAGTACTTC CASRPEGARGETQYF
. TRBJ2-1 . TRBV9 TGTGCCAGCAGCTCAACTACGGACTCCTACAATGAGCAGTTCTTC CASSSTTDSYNEQFF
TRBD1 TRBJ2-6 few TRBV4-1 TGCGCCAGCAGCCCCCGGGACAGCTCTGGGGCCAACGTCCTGACTTTC CASSPRDSSGANVLTF
. TRBJ2-3 . TRBV5-6 TGTGCCAGCATCGCTGGGGGGAAGACAGATACGCAGTATTTT CASIAGGKTDTQYF
. TRBJ1-1 once TRBV4-2 TGTGCCAGCAGCCAAAATATGGGACTCCGCAACACTGAAGCTTTCTTT CASSQNMGLRNTEAFF
. TRBJ1-2 . TRBV5-6 TGTGCCAGCAGCTTGGGACAGATAGTAGGCTACACCTTC CASSLGQIVGYTF
TRBD1 TRBJ2-5 . TRBV7-2 TGTGCCAGCAGCTTAGCTGGGACAGGGGTTACCGAGACCCAGTACTTC CASSLAGTGVTETQYF
TRBD1 TRBJ2-1 . TRBV19 TGTGCCAGTAGTATAGACGGGACAGTCTCCTACAATGAGCAGTTCTTC CASSIDGTVSYNEQFF
. TRBJ2-3 . TRBV7-2 TGTGCCTGCGGGGTAGGCACAGATACGCAGTATTTT CACGVGTDTQYF